This T cell receptor beta chain emerged from a study of spatial heterogeneity in lung cancer. As for time point: sample taken at primary tumor resection. This clonotype was seen a handful of times. All TCR cDNA molecules were individually tagged with a unique molecular identifier. Using its own MiXCR run on the 5' RACE reads, TCRdb lists one record per CDR3 protein. The data contain over a thousand distinct CDR3 sequences, roughly 27% of them singletons. This clonotype originated in a female donor with early-stage non-small cell lung cancer. The sample in question was normal lung tissue next to the tumor, obtained at surgery.

The CDR3 reads CASSLPGGEYEQYF. The CDR3 DNA sequence: TGTGCCAGCAGTTTACCGGGGGGCGAATACGAGCAGTACTTC. This rearrangement joins TRBV28 to TRBJ2-7; D is possibly TRBD2 (7 bases). The CDR3 runs 14 residues. From germline, CDR1 is MDHEN and CDR2 SYDVKM. V lost 2 bases and J 4 bases, leaving 12 bases between the germline ends.